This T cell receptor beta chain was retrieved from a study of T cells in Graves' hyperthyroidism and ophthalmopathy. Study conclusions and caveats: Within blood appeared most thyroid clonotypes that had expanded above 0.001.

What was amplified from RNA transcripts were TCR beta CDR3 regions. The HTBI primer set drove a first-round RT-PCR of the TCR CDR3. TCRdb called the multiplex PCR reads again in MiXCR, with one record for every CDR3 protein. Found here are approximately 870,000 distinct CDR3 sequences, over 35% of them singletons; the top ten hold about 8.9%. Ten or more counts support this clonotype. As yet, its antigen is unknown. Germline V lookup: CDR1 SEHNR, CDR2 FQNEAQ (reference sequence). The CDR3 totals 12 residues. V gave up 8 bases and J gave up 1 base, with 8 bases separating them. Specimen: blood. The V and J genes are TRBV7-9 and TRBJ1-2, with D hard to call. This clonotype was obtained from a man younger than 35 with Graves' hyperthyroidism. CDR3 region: CASEGDNYGYTF. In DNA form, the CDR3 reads TGTGCCAGCGAGGGAGATAACTATGGCTACACCTTC. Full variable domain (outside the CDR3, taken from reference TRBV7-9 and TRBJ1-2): DTGVSQNPRHKITKRGQNVTFRCDPISEHNRLYWYRQTLGQGPEFLTYFQNEAQLEKSRLLSDRFSAERPKGSFSTLEIQRTEQGDSAMYLCASEGDNYGYTFGSGTRLTVV.